These 31 T cell receptor beta chains were all obtained from the same sample, sequenced in a study of blood T cell repertoires in COVID-19. The data were produced by immunoSEQ multiplex PCR, yet TCRdb's version contains in-frame clones alone and is incomplete. In the table there are 400,000 or so clones, roughly 90% of which are singletons. Sequenced: peripheral blood. Receptors were obtained from a woman between 40 and 50 years old with COVID-19, enrolled during active disease.

The chain uses TRBV2 and TRBJ1-1; 9 bases match TRBD1. J was trimmed by 5 bases and V by 7 bases; bases with no gene match: 11. Looked up from germline, CDR1 is SNHLY and CDR2 is FYNNEI. The CDR3 has 15 residues. CDR3 DNA sequence: TGTGCCAGCACTCGGGACAGGGCAGGGGGAACTGAAGCTTTCTTT. Protein: CASTRDRAGGTEAFF.

The chain uses TRBV12-3 or TRBV12-4 and TRBJ2-5, with no clear D. The CDR3 runs 12 residues. Trimming cost V 5 bases and J 7 bases, with 11 bases left between them. The CDR3: CASSPVGWTQYF. In DNA form, the CDR3 reads TGTGCCAGCAGTCCCGTCGGGTGGACCCAGTACTTC.

The V gene is TRBV30, the J gene TRBJ2-7; 14 positions match TRBD2. The length of the CDR3 is 18 residues. V was clipped by 2 bases and J by 5 bases; unmatched bases: 14. Germline V gene lookup returns CDR1 GTSNPN and CDR2 SVGIG (reference sequence). The CDR3 here is CAWSFHRTSGRLGDEQYF. The DNA of the CDR3 is TGTGCCTGGAGTTTCCACAGGACTAGCGGGAGGCTAGGGGACGAGCAGTACTTC.

This sequence joins TRBV27 and TRBJ1-5; 10 positions match TRBD1. With 5 bases clipped from V and 2 bases from J, the junction kept 9 bases outside the gene matches. The germline gives CDR1 MNHEY, CDR2 SMNVEV (reference sequence). The CDR3 is 17 residues long. The CDR3 sequence is CASSHIAGTGGNQPQHF. Written as DNA, the CDR3 is TGTGCCAGCAGTCACATAGCCGGGACAGGGGGCAATCAGCCCCAGCATTTT.

This clone came up once. The chain employs TRBV19 and TRBJ1-1; TRBD1 might be the D (5 bases). Trimming shortened V by 6 bases and J by 1 base, and 6 bases separated the two germline ends. There are 12 residues in the CDR3. Germline CDR1 is LNHDA and CDR2 is SQIVND (reference sequence). The CDR3 protein is CASSDRNTEAFF. CDR3 bases: TGTGCCAGTAGCGACAGGAACACTGAAGCTTTCTTT. Complete variable domain (other parts from reference TRBV19 and TRBJ1-1): DGGITQSPKYLFRKEGQNVTLSCEQNLNHDAMYWYRQDPGQGLRLIYYSQIVNDFQKGDIAEGYSVSREKKESFPLTVTSAQKNPTAFYLCASSDRNTEAFFGQGTRLTVV.

This clone has a single count. The J gene is TRBJ1-2, the V gene TRBV27, with 8 bases identical to TRBD1. The V gene end was trimmed by 2 bases and the J gene end by 8 bases; junction bases not matched to a gene: 7. Germline V gives CDR1 MNHEY, CDR2 SMNVEV (reference sequence). This CDR3 contains 14 residues. The CDR3 DNA reads TGTGCCAGCAGTTTACGGGACAGGATGGGGGGCTACACCTTC. Its translation: CASSLRDRMGGYTF.

The V and J genes are TRBV18 and TRBJ2-7; 8 positions match TRBD1. This CDR3 has 15 amino acids. V dropped 4 bases and J dropped 3; count of bases not matched to a gene: 8. CDR1 and CDR2 (germline): KGHSH, LQKENI. In DNA form, the CDR3 reads TGTGCCAGCTCACGCGGGACAGGTCTTGTCTACGAGCAGTACTTC. Its translation: CASSRGTGLVYEQYF.

With regard to this clone: In the same sample, other DNA sequences code for this CDR3. This chain uses TRBV7-9 with TRBJ1-2; D possibly corresponds to TRBD1 (5 bases). Germline loops: CDR1 SEHNR, CDR2 FQNEAQ (reference sequence). CDR3 length: 13 amino acids. Trimming took off 2 bases at V and 3 bases at J, with 7 bases between the two ends. CDR3 DNA sequence: TGTGCCAGCAGCTTACAGGGATACTATGGCTACACCTTC. Translating gives CASSLQGYYGYTF.

This sequence joins TRBV7-3 and TRBJ2-3; TRBD2 agrees at 9 bases. CDR3 size: 16 residues. V was pared by 0 bases and J by 6 bases, with 7 bases of the junction left unmatched. Germline CDR1 and CDR2: SGHTA and FQGTGA. This chain's CDR3 is CASSLTLAGAGDTQYF. The CDR3 bases are TGTGCCAGCAGCTTAACCTTAGCGGGGGCTGGGGATACGCAGTATTTT. The full variable domain, with the rest looked up from reference TRBV7-3 and TRBJ2-3, is GAGVSQTPSNKVTEKGKYVELRCDPISGHTALYWYRQSLGQGPEFLIYFQGTGAADDSGLPNDRFFAVRPEGSVSTLKIQRTERGDSAVYLCASSLTLAGAGDTQYFGPGTRLTVL.

The rearrangement joins TRBV5-4 to TRBJ2-1; D perhaps matches TRBD1 (6 bases). CDR1 is SGHNT and CDR2 is YYREEE in the germline V gene (reference sequence). The V end was cut by 0 bases, the J end by 0 bases, with 7 bases between. This CDR3 contains 15 residues. The CDR3 region is CASSLARGSYNEQFF. CDR3 bases: TGTGCCAGCAGCTTGGCCAGGGGCTCCTACAATGAGCAGTTCTTC.

The V gene is TRBV19, the J gene TRBJ2-1, with D possibly being TRBD1 (6 bases). This CDR3 region has 15 residues. Germline V gene lookup returns CDR1 LNHDA and CDR2 SQIVND (reference sequence). Between the trimmed V and J ends, which lost 3 bases and 3 bases, there was a span of 12 bases. CDR3 in DNA: TGTGCCAGTAGTATCGGACAGTCCCTCTACAATGAGCAGTTCTTC. This encodes CASSIGQSLYNEQFF.

V and J are TRBV9 and TRBJ2-7, with 11 bases lining up with TRBD1. The CDR3 spans 16 residues. The trim removed 0 bases at V and 5 bases at J, leaving 7 bases unmatched. Looked up from germline, CDR1 is SGDLS and CDR2 is YYNGEE. The CDR3 DNA reads as TGTGCCAGCAGCGTAGATTGGACAGGGGGCCTCGACGAGCAGTACTTC. Translation: CASSVDWTGGLDEQYF. Filled out from reference TRBV9 and TRBJ2-7, the complete variable domain reads DSGVTQTPKHLITATGQRVTLRCSPRSGDLSVYWYQQSLDQGLQFLIQYYNGEERAKGNILERFSAQQFPDLHSELNLSSLELGDSALYFCASSVDWTGGLDEQYFGPGTRLTVT.

This chain connects TRBV6-2 or TRBV6-3 to TRBJ1-1; TRBD1 might be the D (6 bases). CDR3 length: 13 amino acids. Deletions cut 4 bases from V and 4 bases from J, with 10 bases between. Germline loops: CDR1 MNHEY, CDR2 SVGEGT. DNA for the CDR3: TGTGCCAGCAGTTGGACAGAAGGCACTGAAGCTTTCTTT. Its translation is CASSWTEGTEAFF.

The rearrangement uses TRBV7-8 and TRBJ1-2, with D tentatively TRBD1 (5 bases). Germline CDR1 reads SGHVS; CDR2 reads FQNEAQ. The CDR3 is 15 amino acids. V lost 2 bases and J lost 2, with 12 bases in between. CDR3 sequence reads: CASSLTGVGNYGYTF. The CDR3 region has the DNA TGTGCCAGCAGCTTAACGGGGGTTGGGAACTATGGCTACACCTTC.

The CDR3 protein is CASSVGDNNQPQHF. CDR3 nucleotide sequence: TGTGCCAGCAGCGTAGGGGACAACAATCAGCCCCAGCATTTT. The rearrangement joins TRBV9 to TRBJ1-5, with a tentative D call TRBD1 (6 bases). V dropped 0 bases and J dropped 3 bases, with 7 bases sitting between them. The germline CDR1 and CDR2 sequences are SGDLS and YYNGEE. The length of the CDR3 is 14 residues.

The rearrangement uses TRBV4-2 and TRBJ1-2; D possibly corresponds to TRBD1 (6 bases). V lost 0 bases and J lost 0, with 14 bases in between. CDR3 length equals 17 residues. Germline CDR1 is LGHNA and CDR2 is YNFKEQ. Here the CDR3 reads CASSQDRDTGSNYGYTF. The CDR3 DNA is TGTGCCAGCAGCCAAGATAGGGACACAGGCTCTAACTATGGCTACACCTTC.

The V call is TRBV29-1, the J call TRBJ2-1, with 9 bases aligning to TRBD1. The germline V gene has CDR1 SQVTM and CDR2 ANQGSEA. This CDR3 is built from 14 residues. V was pared by 7 bases and J by 4 bases, with 8 bases of the junction left unmatched. CDR3 sequence: CSGQTDRGYNEQFF. CDR3 in DNA: TGCAGCGGACAAACGGACAGGGGATACAATGAGCAGTTCTTC.

The chain is built from TRBV5-1 and TRBJ1-6, with D hard to call. V gave up 0 bases and J gave up 9 bases, with 10 bases separating them. The CDR3 totals 14 residues. Germline lookup yields CDR1 SGHRS and CDR2 YFSETQ. CDR3: CASSLDKPSSPLHF. The DNA of the CDR3 is TGCGCCAGCAGCTTGGATAAGCCCTCTTCACCCCTCCACTTT.

The chain recombines TRBV6-5 with TRBJ2-3; unclear D gene. Germline V gene lookup returns CDR1 MNHEY and CDR2 SVGAGI. V was shortened by 11 bases and J by 1 base, with 7 bases between the two germline ends. The CDR3 covers 11 residues. The CDR3 sequence: CARHGTDTQYF. CDR3 nucleotide sequence: TGTGCCCGACATGGCACAGATACGCAGTATTTT.

The chain uses TRBV11-2 and TRBJ1-2; 9 bases align to TRBD1. Germline values: CDR1 SGHAT, CDR2 FQNNGV. The J segment lost 1 base and the V segment lost 3 bases, leaving 6 bases of the junction unmatched. This CDR3 spans 16 amino acids. CDR3 sequence (DNA): TGTGCCAGCAGCTTGGCACAGGGGGCGTTTAACTATGGCTACACCTTC. Translating it yields CASSLAQGAFNYGYTF.

The CDR3 loop is CASSLRLRGPDGYTF. The CDR3 nucleotides are TGTGCCAGCAGTTTAAGACTTCGGGGTCCCGATGGCTACACCTTC. J is TRBJ1-2 and V is TRBV28; D is ambiguous. This CDR3 comprises 15 residues. The ends were cut back, 2 bases at V and 6 bases at J, with 16 bases in the middle. Germline assignment: CDR1 MDHEN and CDR2 SYDVKM.

The chain recombines TRBV9 with TRBJ1-1; maybe TRBD1 (6 bases). This CDR3 is 14 amino acids long. CDR1 and CDR2 from the germline V gene are SGDLS and YYNGEE. Trimming removed 4 bases from V and 5 bases from J, with 15 bases in between. The CDR3 nucleotides read TGTGCCAGCAGCCAAACGATGAGGGGGACTGAAGCTTTCTTT. This gives the protein CASSQTMRGTEAFF.

About this clone itself: Other DNA sequences within the sample encode an identical CDR3. As DNA, the CDR3 is TGTGCCAGCAGCCCCGGGAGCAATCAGCCCCAGCATTTT. It yields the protein CASSPGSNQPQHF. The chain uses TRBV12-3 or TRBV12-4 and TRBJ1-5; D remains unclear. The V end lost 6 bases, the J end lost 1 base, and 7 bases lay between the germline ends. This CDR3 contains 13 residues.

The CDR3, as DNA: TGTGCCAGCTCACCACCGGGAGGCCCGTATGGCTACACCTTC. Protein sequence: CASSPPGGPYGYTF. V and J are TRBV18 and TRBJ1-2, with D unresolved. The CDR3 runs 14 residues. Trimming took 0 bases from V and 5 from J, leaving 10 bases between them. Germline-derived CDR1 and CDR2 are KGHSH and LQKENI.

The genes are TRBV28 and TRBJ1-4; 9 bases line up with TRBD1. This CDR3 is built from 18 residues. V shed 5 bases, J shed 8 bases, and the junction held 18 bases outside the gene matches. Germline CDR1 and CDR2: MDHEN and SYDVKM. The CDR3 DNA sequence: TGTGCCAGCAGTCTTTTTTTTGCGGGGGGACAGGGTGAAGAAAAACTGTTTTTT. It encodes CASSLFFAGGQGEEKLFF.

This clone was counted once. The V call is TRBV19, the J call TRBJ2-7; 10 nucleotides agree with TRBD2. V lost 6 bases and J lost 5; bases outside the gene matches: 13. The V gene's germline CDR1 is LNHDA and CDR2 SQIVND (reference sequence). The CDR3 length is 16 residues. In nucleotides, the CDR3 is TGTGCCAGTAGCATTCCACTAGCGGGAAATCTCGACGAGCAGTACTTC. The encoded protein is CASSIPLAGNLDEQYF. Variable domain in full (rest from reference TRBV19 and TRBJ2-7): DGGITQSPKYLFRKEGQNVTLSCEQNLNHDAMYWYRQDPGQGLRLIYYSQIVNDFQKGDIAEGYSVSREKKESFPLTVTSAQKNPTAFYLCASSIPLAGNLDEQYFGPGTRLTVT.

The chain recombines TRBV28 with TRBJ2-1, with 15 bases lining up with TRBD2. The CDR3 is 17 amino acids. The germline CDR1 and CDR2 sequences are MDHEN and SYDVKM. The V segment lost 0 bases and the J segment 7 bases; nucleotides outside the gene matches: 4. CDR3 residues: CASSLWGLAGGVNEQFF. The CDR3 DNA is TGTGCCAGCAGTTTATGGGGACTAGCGGGGGGCGTTAATGAGCAGTTCTTC. The variable domain in full, with the rest retrieved from reference TRBV28 and TRBJ2-1, is DVKVTQSSRYLVKRTGEKVFLECVQDMDHENMFWYRQDPGLGLRLIYFSYDVKMKEKGDIPEGYSVSREKKERFSLILESASTNQTSMYLCASSLWGLAGGVNEQFFGPGTRLTVL.

The gene calls are TRBV5-1 and TRBJ2-1, with 8 bases matching TRBD1. The CDR3 is 14 amino acids. J lost 3 bases, V lost 6 bases, and 5 bases had no gene match. Germline assignment: CDR1 SGHRS and CDR2 YFSETQ. The CDR3 is CASMRQGRYNEQFF. CDR3 DNA: TGCGCCAGCATGCGACAGGGGCGCTACAATGAGCAGTTCTTC.

The chain is built from TRBV18 and TRBJ2-7, with a tentative D call TRBD1 (7 bases). The germline V gene encodes CDR1 KGHSH and CDR2 LQKENI. The CDR3 covers 16 residues. Trimming took 5 bases from V and 3 from J, leaving 20 bases between them. In nucleotides, the CDR3 is TGTGCCAGCTCATCGCGAGGGGCAGGGGGGCTCTACGAGCAGTACTTC. Its protein product is CASSSRGAGGLYEQYF. Full variable domain (rest looked up from reference TRBV18 and TRBJ2-7): NAGVMQNPRHLVRRRGQEARLRCSPMKGHSHVYWYRQLPEEGLKFMVYLQKENIIDESGMPKERFSAEFPKEGPSILRIQQVVRGDSAAYFCASSSRGAGGLYEQYFGPGTRLTVT.

The genes are TRBV5-1 and TRBJ2-1; 13 bases match TRBD2. V trimming: 0 bases; J trimming: 2 bases; junction bases outside the gene matches: 8. This CDR3 is built from 19 residues. Germline loops: CDR1 SGHRS, CDR2 YFSETQ. CDR3 amino acids: CASSLATSGRASPYNEQFF. As DNA, the CDR3 is TGCGCCAGCAGCTTGGCTACTAGCGGGAGGGCCTCTCCCTACAATGAGCAGTTCTTC.

The chain is built from TRBV19 and TRBJ2-3, with TRBD2 as a possible D gene (5 bases). V was clipped by 3 bases and J by 7 bases, with 14 bases between them. Germline lookup yields CDR1 LNHDA and CDR2 SQIVND (reference sequence). The CDR3 spans 14 residues. The CDR3 protein is CASSMVEARNTQYF. DNA for the CDR3: TGTGCCAGTAGTATGGTGGAGGCGAGGAATACGCAGTATTTT. Together with reference TRBV19 and TRBJ2-3, the CDR3 gives the full variable domain: DGGITQSPKYLFRKEGQNVTLSCEQNLNHDAMYWYRQDPGQGLRLIYYSQIVNDFQKGDIAEGYSVSREKKESFPLTVTSAQKNPTAFYLCASSMVEARNTQYFGPGTRLTVL.